This TCR beta chain was profiled in a study of T cell repertoires in cytomegalovirus infection. Study-level information: Public TCR beta signatures marked donors with CMV infection and the matching HLA.

TCRdb analysed the reads with MiXCR anew, one entry per CDR3 protein. The sample holds 270,000 or so distinct CDR3 sequences; about 17% are singletons and the top ten take over 40%. Broader study findings: HLA-C-restricted, CMV-specific TCR beta clonotypes were dominant ex vivo. Summed frequency of shared TCR beta families picked out CMV carriers who also had the relevant HLA.

Note on this clonotype: Its antigen is not known.

The CDR3 is 12 residues long. V was pared by 6 bases and J by 8 bases, with 11 bases between. CDR1 ENHRY and CDR2 SYGVKD come from the germline V gene. Sequencing was done on a sample of CD8+ T cells from PBMCs. This receptor was obtained from a human donor in good health (CMV status not recorded). Some clones in this sample may be carry-over from other donors' samples. The rearrangement links TRBV10-3 to TRBJ2-1, with D tentatively TRBD1 (6 bases). CDR3 nucleotide sequence: TGTGCCATCAGGGGGCAGGGGTATGAGCAGTTCTTC. It codes for CAIRGQGYEQFF.